The clone carrying this T cell receptor (beta chain) was seen many times. No antigen is known for it. Individual cDNA molecules had unique molecular identifiers attached to them by the library. TCRdb processed the RACE reads anew with MiXCR; each CDR3 protein has one entry. The repertoire holds over 300,000 distinct CDR3 sequences, about 5.1% seen once, with 2.5% to 3% in the top ten. This sample is part of a study of human T cells and chemical hapten exposure. About the study: Donors were sensitized with 2% DPC on the upper inner arm. TCR yields differed between samples (mainly from small differences in pooled library volume).

Notes on the study in general: Alopecia affecting every donor means their immune response may not match healthy people's.

Specified time point: pre-sensitization, week 0. Treatment meaning: therapeutic diphenylcyclopropenone sensitization with weekly scalp DPC. The input for sequencing was whole blood, taken in connection with sensitization to the hapten diphenylcyclopropenone (DPC). This clonotype was sampled from a woman between 50 and 59 years old with alopecia areata. Some clones in this sample may be carry-over from other donors' samples.

The CDR3 region has the DNA TGTGCCAGCACTTGGGGGAGTGGCGGGGAGCTGTTTTTT. The encoded protein is CASTWGSGGELFF. The V and J genes are TRBV6-1 and TRBJ2-2; D possibly uses TRBD1 or TRBD2 (5 bases each). This CDR3 is built from 13 residues. V was cut by 7 bases and J by 7 bases, with 13 bases left in between. Germline values: CDR1 MNHNS, CDR2 SASEGT.